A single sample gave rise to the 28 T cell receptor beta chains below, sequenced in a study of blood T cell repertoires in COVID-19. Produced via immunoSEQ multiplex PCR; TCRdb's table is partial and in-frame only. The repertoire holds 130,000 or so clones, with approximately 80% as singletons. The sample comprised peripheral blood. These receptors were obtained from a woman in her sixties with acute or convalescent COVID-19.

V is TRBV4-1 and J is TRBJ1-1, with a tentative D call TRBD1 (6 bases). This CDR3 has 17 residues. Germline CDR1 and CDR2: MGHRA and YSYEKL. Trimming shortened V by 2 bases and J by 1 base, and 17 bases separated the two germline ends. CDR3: CASSQRLGQPPNTEAFF. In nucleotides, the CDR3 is TGCGCCAGCAGCCAAAGATTAGGACAGCCGCCGAACACTGAAGCTTTCTTT.

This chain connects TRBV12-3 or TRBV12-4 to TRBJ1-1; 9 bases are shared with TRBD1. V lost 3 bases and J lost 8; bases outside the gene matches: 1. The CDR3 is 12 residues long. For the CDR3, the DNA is TGTGCCAGCAGTTTGGGGACAGGGGAAGCTTTCTTT. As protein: CASSLGTGEAFF.

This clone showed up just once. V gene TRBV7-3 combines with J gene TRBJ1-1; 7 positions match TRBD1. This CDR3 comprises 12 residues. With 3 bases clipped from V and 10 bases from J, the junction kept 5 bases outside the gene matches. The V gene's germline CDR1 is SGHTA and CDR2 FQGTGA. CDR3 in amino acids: CASSFMTGRAFF. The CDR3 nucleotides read TGTGCCAGCAGCTTTATGACAGGGAGAGCTTTCTTT.

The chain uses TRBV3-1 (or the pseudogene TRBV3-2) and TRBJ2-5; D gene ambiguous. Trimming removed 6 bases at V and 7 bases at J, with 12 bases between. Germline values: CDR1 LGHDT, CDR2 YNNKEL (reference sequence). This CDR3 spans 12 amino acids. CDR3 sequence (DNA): TGTGCCAGCAGATTTAGTTTTTCGACCCAGTACTTC. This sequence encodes CASRFSFSTQYF.

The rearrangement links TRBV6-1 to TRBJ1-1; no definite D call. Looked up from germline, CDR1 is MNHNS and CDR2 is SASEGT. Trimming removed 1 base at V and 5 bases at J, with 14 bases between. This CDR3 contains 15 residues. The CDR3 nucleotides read TGTGCCAGCAGTGAAGGGCAAGCGGTTAGGACTGAAGCTTTCTTT. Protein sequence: CASSEGQAVRTEAFF.

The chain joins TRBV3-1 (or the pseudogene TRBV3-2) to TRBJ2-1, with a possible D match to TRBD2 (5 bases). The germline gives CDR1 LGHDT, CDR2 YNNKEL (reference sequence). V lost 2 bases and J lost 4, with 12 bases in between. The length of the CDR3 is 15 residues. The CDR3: CASSQISGRYNEQFF. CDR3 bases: TGTGCCAGCAGCCAAATATCGGGAAGGTACAATGAGCAGTTCTTC.

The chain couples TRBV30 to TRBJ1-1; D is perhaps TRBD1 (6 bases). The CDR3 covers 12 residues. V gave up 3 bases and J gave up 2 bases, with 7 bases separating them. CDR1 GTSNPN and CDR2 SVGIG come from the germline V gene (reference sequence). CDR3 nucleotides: TGTGCCTGGAGGGACAGAAACACTGAAGCTTTCTTT. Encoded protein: CAWRDRNTEAFF.

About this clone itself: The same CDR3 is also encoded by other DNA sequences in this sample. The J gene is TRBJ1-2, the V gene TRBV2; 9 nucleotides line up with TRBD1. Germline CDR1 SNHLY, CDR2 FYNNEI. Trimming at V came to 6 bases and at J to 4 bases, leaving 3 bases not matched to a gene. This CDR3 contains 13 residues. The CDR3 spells CASSVDRGYGYTF. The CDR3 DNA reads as TGTGCCAGCAGCGTGGACAGGGGCTATGGCTACACCTTC.

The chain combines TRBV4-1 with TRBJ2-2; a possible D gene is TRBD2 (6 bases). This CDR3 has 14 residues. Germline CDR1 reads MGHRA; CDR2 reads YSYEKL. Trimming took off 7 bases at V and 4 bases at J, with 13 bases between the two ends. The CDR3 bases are TGCGCCAGCACCTACTCGACTAGCACCGGGGAGCTGTTTTTT. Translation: CASTYSTSTGELFF.

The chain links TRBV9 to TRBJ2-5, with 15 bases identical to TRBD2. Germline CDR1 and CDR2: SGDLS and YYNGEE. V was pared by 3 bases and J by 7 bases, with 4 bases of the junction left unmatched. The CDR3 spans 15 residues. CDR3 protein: CASSGGTSGGPTQYF. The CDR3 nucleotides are TGTGCCAGCAGCGGCGGGACTAGCGGGGGGCCGACCCAGTACTTC.

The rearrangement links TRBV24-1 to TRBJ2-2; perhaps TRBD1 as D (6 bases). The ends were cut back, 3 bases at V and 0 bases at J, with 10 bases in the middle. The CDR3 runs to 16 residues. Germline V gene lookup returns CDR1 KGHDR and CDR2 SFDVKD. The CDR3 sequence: CATSDRGFTNTGELFF. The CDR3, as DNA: TGTGCCACCAGTGATAGGGGGTTTACGAACACCGGGGAGCTGTTTTTT.

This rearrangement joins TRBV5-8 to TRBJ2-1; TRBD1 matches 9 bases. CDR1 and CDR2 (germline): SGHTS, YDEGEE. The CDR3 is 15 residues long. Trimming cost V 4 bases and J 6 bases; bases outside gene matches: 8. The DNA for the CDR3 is TGTGCCAGCAGCAGCGGACAGGGGTACGGCAATGAGCAGTTCTTC. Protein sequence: CASSSGQGYGNEQFF.

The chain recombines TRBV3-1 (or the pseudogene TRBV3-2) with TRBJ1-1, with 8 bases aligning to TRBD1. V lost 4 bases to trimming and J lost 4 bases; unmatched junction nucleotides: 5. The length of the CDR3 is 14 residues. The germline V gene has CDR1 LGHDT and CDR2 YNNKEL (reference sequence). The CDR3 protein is CASSRYRGGTEAFF. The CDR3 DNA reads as TGTGCCAGCAGCCGGTACAGGGGGGGCACTGAAGCTTTCTTT.

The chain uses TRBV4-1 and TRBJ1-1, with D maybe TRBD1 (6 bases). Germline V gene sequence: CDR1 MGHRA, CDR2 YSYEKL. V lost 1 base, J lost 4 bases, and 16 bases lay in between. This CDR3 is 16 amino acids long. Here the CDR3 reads CASSQGLGAGVTEAFF. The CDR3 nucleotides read TGCGCCAGCAGCCAAGGTTTAGGAGCAGGGGTCACTGAAGCTTTCTTT.

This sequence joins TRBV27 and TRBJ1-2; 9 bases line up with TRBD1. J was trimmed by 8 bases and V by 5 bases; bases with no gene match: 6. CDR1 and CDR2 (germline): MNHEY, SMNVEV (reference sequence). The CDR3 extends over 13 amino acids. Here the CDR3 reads CASSPGDRDGYTF. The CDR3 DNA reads TGTGCCAGCAGTCCAGGGGACAGGGACGGCTACACCTTC.

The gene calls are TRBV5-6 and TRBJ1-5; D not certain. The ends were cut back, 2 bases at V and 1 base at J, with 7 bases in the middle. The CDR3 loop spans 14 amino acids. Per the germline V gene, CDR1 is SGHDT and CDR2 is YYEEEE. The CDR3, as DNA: TGTGCCAGCAGCTTCAGTGTCAGCAATCAGCCCCAGCATTTT. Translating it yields CASSFSVSNQPQHF.

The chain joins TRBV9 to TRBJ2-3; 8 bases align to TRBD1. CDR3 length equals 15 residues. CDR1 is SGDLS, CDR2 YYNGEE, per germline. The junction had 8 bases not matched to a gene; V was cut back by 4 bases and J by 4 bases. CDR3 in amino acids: CASSLGQGGSDTQYF. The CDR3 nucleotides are TGTGCCAGCAGCCTCGGACAGGGAGGATCAGATACGCAGTATTTT.

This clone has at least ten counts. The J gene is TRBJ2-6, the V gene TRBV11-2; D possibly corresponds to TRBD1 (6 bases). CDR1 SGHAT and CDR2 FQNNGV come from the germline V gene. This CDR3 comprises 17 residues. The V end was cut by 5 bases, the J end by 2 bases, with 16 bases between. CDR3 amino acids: CASSPLKQGAGANVLTF. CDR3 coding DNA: TGTGCCAGCAGCCCATTGAAACAGGGTGCTGGGGCCAACGTCCTGACTTTC.

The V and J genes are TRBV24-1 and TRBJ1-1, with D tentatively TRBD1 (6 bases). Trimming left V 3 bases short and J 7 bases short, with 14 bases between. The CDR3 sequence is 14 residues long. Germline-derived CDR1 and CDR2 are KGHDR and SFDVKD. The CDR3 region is CATSDTNRENEAFF. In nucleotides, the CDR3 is TGTGCCACCAGTGATACAAACAGGGAGAATGAAGCTTTCTTT.

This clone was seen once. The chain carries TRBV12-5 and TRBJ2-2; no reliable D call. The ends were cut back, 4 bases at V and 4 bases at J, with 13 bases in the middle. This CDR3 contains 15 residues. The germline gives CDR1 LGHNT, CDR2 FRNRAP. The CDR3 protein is CASGSHLRATGELFF. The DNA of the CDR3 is TGTGCTAGTGGTTCCCACTTGCGAGCCACCGGGGAGCTGTTTTTT.

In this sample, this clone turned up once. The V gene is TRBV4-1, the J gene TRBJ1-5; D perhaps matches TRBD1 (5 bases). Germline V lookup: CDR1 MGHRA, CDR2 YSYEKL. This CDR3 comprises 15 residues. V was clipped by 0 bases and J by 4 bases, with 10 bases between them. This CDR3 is CASSQDQGRNQPQHF. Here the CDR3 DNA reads TGCGCCAGCAGCCAAGACCAGGGCCGAAATCAGCCCCAGCATTTT.

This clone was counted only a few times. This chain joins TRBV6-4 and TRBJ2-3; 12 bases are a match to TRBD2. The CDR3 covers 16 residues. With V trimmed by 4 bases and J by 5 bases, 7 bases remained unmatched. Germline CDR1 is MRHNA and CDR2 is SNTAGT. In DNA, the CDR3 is TGTGCCAGCAGTGCTCAGACTAGCGGGGGCGTAGATACGCAGTATTTT. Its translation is CASSAQTSGGVDTQYF.

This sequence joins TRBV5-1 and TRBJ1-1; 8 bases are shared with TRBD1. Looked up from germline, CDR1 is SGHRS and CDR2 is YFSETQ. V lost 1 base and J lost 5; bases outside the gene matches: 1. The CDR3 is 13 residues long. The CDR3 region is CASSLTGGTEAFF. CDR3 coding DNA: TGCGCCAGCAGCTTGACAGGGGGAACTGAAGCTTTCTTT.

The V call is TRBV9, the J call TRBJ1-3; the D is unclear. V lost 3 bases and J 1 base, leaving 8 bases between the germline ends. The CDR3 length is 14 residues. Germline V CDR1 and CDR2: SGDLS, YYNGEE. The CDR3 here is CASSETLSGNTIYF. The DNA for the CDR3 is TGTGCCAGCAGCGAGACACTTTCTGGAAACACCATATATTTT. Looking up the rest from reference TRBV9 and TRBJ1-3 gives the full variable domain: DSGVTQTPKHLITATGQRVTLRCSPRSGDLSVYWYQQSLDQGLQFLIQYYNGEERAKGNILERFSAQQFPDLHSELNLSSLELGDSALYFCASSETLSGNTIYFGEGSWLTVV.

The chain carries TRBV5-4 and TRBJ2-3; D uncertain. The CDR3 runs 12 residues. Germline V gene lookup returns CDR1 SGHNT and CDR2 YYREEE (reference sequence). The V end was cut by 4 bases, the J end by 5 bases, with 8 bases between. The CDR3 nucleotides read TGTGCCAGCAGCCCTTCCCTAGATACGCAGTATTTT. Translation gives CASSPSLDTQYF.

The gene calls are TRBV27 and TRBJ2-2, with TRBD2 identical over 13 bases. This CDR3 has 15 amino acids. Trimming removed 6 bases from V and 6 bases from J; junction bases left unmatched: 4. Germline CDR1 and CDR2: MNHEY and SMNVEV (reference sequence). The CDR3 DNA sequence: TGTGCCAGCAGAGCCGGGACTAGCGGGGCCGGGGAGCTGTTTTTT. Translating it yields CASRAGTSGAGELFF.

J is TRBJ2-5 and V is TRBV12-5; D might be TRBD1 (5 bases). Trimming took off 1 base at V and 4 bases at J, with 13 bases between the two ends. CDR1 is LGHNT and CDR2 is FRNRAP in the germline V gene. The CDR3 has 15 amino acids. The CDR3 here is CASGLGLGVGETQYF. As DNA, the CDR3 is TGTGCTAGTGGTTTGGGTTTAGGGGTAGGAGAGACCCAGTACTTC.

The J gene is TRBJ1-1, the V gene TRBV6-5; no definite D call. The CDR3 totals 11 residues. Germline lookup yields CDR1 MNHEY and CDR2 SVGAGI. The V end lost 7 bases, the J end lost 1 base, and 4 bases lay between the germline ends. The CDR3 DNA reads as TGTGCCAGCACCCGGAACACTGAAGCTTTCTTT. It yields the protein CASTRNTEAFF.